This TCR beta chain came from a study of vaccination and CD4 T cells after COVID-19. At the level of the study: The convalescents were made up of six males and four females, two of whom were Hispanic. Stimulation of cells relied on overlapping spike peptides derived from SARS-CoV-2, HCoV-NL63, HCoV-OC43 and HCoV-229E.

Treatment denoted: roughly 10-day PBMC culture with coronavirus spike peptide pools or control peptides (ViraFEST assay). CD4+ T cells that came from the unexposed donor were collected before the COVID-19 pandemic (2011-2018). ViraFEST expanded antigen-specific T cells with peptide pools, then sequenced TCRs. Alongside around 9.2 IU/ml IL-2 and around 10 ug/ml peptide pools, PBMCs were cultured at a few million per well. With the Oncomine TCR Beta short-read assay, DNA from cultured CD4+ T cells was sequenced. After culture, CD4+ T cells served as the source for genomic DNA extraction. MiXCR, applied by TCRdb to the PCR reads, yields one record per CDR3 protein. The sample contains 9,500 to 12,000 distinct CDR3 sequences, under 45% of which appear only once. In regard to this clonotype: As yet, its antigen is unknown.

The V gene end was trimmed by 7 bases and the J gene end by 2 bases; junction bases not matched to a gene: 8. CDR3 length: 14 residues. Germline loops: CDR1 DFQATT, CDR2 SNEGSKA (reference sequence). The receptor was isolated from a human donor in good health. The rearrangement joins TRBV20-1 to TRBJ2-7, with 10 bases that match TRBD2. Input material: CD4+ T cells from blood, cultured in vitro. CDR3: CSGKLAGPTYEQYF. The CDR3 DNA sequence: TGCAGTGGGAAACTAGCGGGACCGACCTACGAGCAGTACTTC.